The 4 T cell receptor beta chains below all came from one sample that was sequenced in a study of blood T cells in healthy people across ages. A J-beta primer mix and a sample-barcoded 5' primer were used in a second PCR of about 7 to 12 cycles. TCRdb recomputed calls from the 5' RACE reads with MiXCR, one row per CDR3 protein. The table lists approximately 850,000 distinct CDR3 sequences, 58% of them singletons. Sequenced sample: blood. Every receptor here comes from a man aged 30-40 years in good health.

The chain combines TRBV6-2 or TRBV6-3 with TRBJ2-1; D unresolved. The CDR3 contains 14 residues. The V gene's germline CDR1 is MNHEY and CDR2 SVGEGT. V was cut by 0 bases and J by 8 bases, with 11 bases left in between. In nucleotides, the CDR3 is TGTGCCAGCAGTTACTCGGTGACATTTGATGAGCAGTTCTTC. Its protein product is CASSYSVTFDEQFF.

This clonotype has a handful of counts. The chain couples TRBV20-1 to TRBJ2-5; 8 positions agree with TRBD2. This CDR3 region has 16 residues. The germline gives CDR1 DFQATT, CDR2 SNEGSKA (reference sequence). V shed 1 base and J 4 bases; nucleotides not matched to a gene: 11. The CDR3 is CSARGTSGGPRETQYF. The CDR3 DNA sequence: TGCAGTGCTAGAGGGACGTCGGGAGGGCCTAGAGAGACCCAGTACTTC.

In its sample, this clonotype was seen a few times. The V and J genes are TRBV9 and TRBJ2-7, with D possibly TRBD2 on 5 matching bases. This CDR3 has 14 amino acids. In germline, CDR1 is SGDLS, CDR2 YYNGEE. Deletions cut 3 bases from V and 0 bases from J, with 10 bases between. CDR3 in amino acids: CASSDTSDSYEQYF. The CDR3 nucleotides read TGTGCCAGCAGCGATACTAGTGACTCCTACGAGCAGTACTTC.

The rearrangement joins TRBV7-2 to TRBJ2-5; 9 bases fit TRBD1. The trim removed 5 bases at V and 11 bases at J, leaving 18 bases unmatched. The germline gives CDR1 SGHTA, CDR2 FQGNSA. The CDR3 consists of 16 residues. The CDR3 DNA reads TGTGCCAGCAGCCTCCGATCCGGGACAGGGATGAATGAGCAGTACTTC. Translating gives CASSLRSGTGMNEQYF.